This T cell receptor beta chain was observed in a study of cytomegalovirus exposure and HLA in healthy donors. Turning to this clone: Its antigen is unknown.

General study results and limits: By HLA locus, TCR association rates varied in a later analysis, with DRB1 showing the most and HLA-C the fewest. The listing of 150 to 200 TCR beta chains classed them as cytomegalovirus-associated.

PCR primers comprised 60 Vbeta and 13 Jbeta primers. Authors' data handling: Later, 80 million or so unique TCR beta chains were counted in an analysis, and about 10 million of them were shared. Data came from immunoSEQ multiplex PCR; TCRdb stores just in-frame clones and leaves some out. V, J and clone size derive from that table, while D and trimming were established from the DNA sequence. The sample data list 200,000 or so clones. Donors counted as nominally healthy when sampled, yet unrecorded immune exposures were likely. The germline V gene encodes CDR1 SGHAT and CDR2 FQNNGV. This CDR3 is built from 17 residues. The V end was cut by 4 bases, the J end by 3 bases, with 22 bases between.

Source material: PBMCs. The receptor's source is a girl aged 2 to 10 in good health and CMV-seropositive. This chain uses TRBV11-2 with TRBJ2-7; D is ambiguous. The CDR3 nucleotides read TGTGCCAGCAGCTCTAGGCCGGGTCAGACTGATTTCTACGAGCAGTACTTC. It is translated as CASSSRPGQTDFYEQYF.